The 24 T cell receptor beta chains given below trace back to one sample, sequenced in a study of vaccination effects on CD4 cells after COVID-19. Their cognate antigens are unknown. Peptide-pool stimulation followed by sequencing identified expanded antigen-specific CD4+ clonotypes in the ViraFEST assay. After around ten days in culture, the CD4+ T cells were isolated. Either the mRNA-1273 or the BNT162b2 vaccine was given to participants as two doses. Assay: immunoSEQ multiplex PCR; the TCRdb copy retains only in-frame clones and omits some. This table has about 16,000 clones, around 70% appearing once. Sample: CD4+ T cells from PBMCs cultured with SARS-CoV-2 spike peptides, taken after COVID-19 vaccination. All receptors come from a human donor who received a COVID-19 vaccine.

The rearrangement links TRBV6-5 to TRBJ2-6; no reliable D call. This CDR3 is built from 15 residues. The V and J ends lost 4 bases and 0 bases respectively, with 7 bases between them. CDR1 and CDR2 from the germline V gene are MNHEY and SVGAGI. The CDR3 DNA reads as TGTGCCAGCAGTTCCTCACCCTCTGGGGCCAACGTCCTGACTTTC. Translation gives CASSSSPSGANVLTF.

The rearrangement uses TRBV6-5 and TRBJ1-1, with D perhaps matching TRBD1 (6 bases). V gave up 7 bases and J gave up 1 base, with 16 bases separating them. CDR1 MNHEY and CDR2 SVGAGI come from the germline V gene. CDR3 length: 15 amino acids. The CDR3, as DNA: TGTGCCAGCACCCTGGACAGCTACTCGAACACTGAAGCTTTCTTT. Encoded protein: CASTLDSYSNTEAFF.

The chain couples TRBV4-2 to TRBJ2-1; 14 positions match TRBD2. V was pared by 4 bases and J by 8 bases, with 4 bases of the junction left unmatched. The CDR3 has 15 amino acids. CDR1 and CDR2 (germline): LGHNA, YNFKEQ. The CDR3 protein is CASSPTSGRGYEQFF. In nucleotides, the CDR3 is TGTGCCAGCAGCCCGACTAGCGGGAGGGGGTATGAGCAGTTCTTC.

The chain has TRBV29-1 and TRBJ2-1; no definite D call. Trimming cost V 3 bases and J 8 bases, with 5 bases left between them. Germline CDR1 reads SQVTM; CDR2 reads ANQGSEA. The CDR3 runs 10 residues. The CDR3 sequence: CSVDMDEQFF. The CDR3 bases are TGCAGCGTTGATATGGATGAGCAGTTCTTC.

The chain employs TRBV27 and TRBJ2-6, with 10 positions matching TRBD1. V lost 6 bases, J lost 2 bases, and 7 bases stayed unmatched. Germline V gene data show CDR1 as MNHEY and CDR2 as SMNVEV (reference sequence). This CDR3 has 17 amino acids. CDR3 sequence (DNA): TGTGCCAGCAGGCCCGGACAGGGGGAACCTGGGGCCAACGTCCTGACTTTC. The encoded protein is CASRPGQGEPGANVLTF. Using reference TRBV27 and TRBJ2-6 for the parts outside the CDR3, the full variable domain is EAQVTQNPRYLITVTGKKLTVTCSQNMNHEYMSWYRQDPGLGLRQIYYSMNVEVTDKGDVPEGYKVSRKEKRNFPLILESPSPNQTSLYFCASRPGQGEPGANVLTFGAGSRLTVL.

The J gene is TRBJ2-5, the V gene TRBV5-1, with 11 bases matching TRBD2. The CDR3 consists of 16 residues. The germline CDR1 and CDR2 sequences are SGHRS and YFSETQ. V lost 3 bases, J lost 5 bases, and 9 bases stayed unmatched. CDR3 region: CASSSGTSGSIETQYF. The CDR3, as DNA: TGCGCCAGCAGCTCGGGAACTAGCGGGAGTATTGAGACCCAGTACTTC.

The chain links TRBV5-1 to TRBJ2-3; possibly TRBD1 for D (6 bases). The CDR3 runs to 15 residues. Germline loops: CDR1 SGHRS, CDR2 YFSETQ. The ends were cut back, 4 bases at V and 4 bases at J, with 16 bases in the middle. The CDR3 nucleotides are TGCGCCAGCAGCGCTCAGGGGATCGGCGCAGATACGCAGTATTTT. It codes for CASSAQGIGADTQYF.

This clone is deemed medium-sized. The V call is TRBV5-1, the J call TRBJ1-4; the D gene is possibly TRBD1 (5 bases). This CDR3 spans 17 amino acids. The V gene lost 4 bases and the J gene lost 0 bases, with 16 bases spanning the gap. In germline, CDR1 is SGHRS, CDR2 YFSETQ. CDR3 loop: CASSPAGGRATNEKLFF. As DNA, the CDR3 is TGCGCCAGCAGCCCGGCGGGGGGGAGAGCAACTAATGAAAAACTGTTTTTT.

This chain joins TRBV6-5 and TRBJ2-2; a possible D gene is TRBD2 (5 bases). Trimming removed 0 bases at V and 6 bases at J, with 11 bases between. CDR3 length equals 15 residues. CDR1 MNHEY and CDR2 SVGAGI come from the germline V gene. The CDR3 reads CASSYSNPGSGELFF. As DNA, the CDR3 is TGTGCCAGCAGTTACTCGAACCCGGGGTCCGGGGAGCTGTTTTTT.

The chain links TRBV4-3 to TRBJ1-5; D is uncertain. Germline V CDR1 and CDR2: LGHNA, YSLEER. The CDR3 runs 14 residues. V shed 0 bases and J shed 4 bases, with 7 bases lying between them. The CDR3 spells CASSQDRLNQPQHF. CDR3 DNA sequence: TGCGCCAGCAGCCAAGACAGATTAAATCAGCCCCAGCATTTT.

This clone has only a few counts. This chain uses TRBV28 with TRBJ1-1; D ambiguous. Between the trimmed V and J ends, which lost 5 bases and 11 bases, there was a span of 18 bases. The CDR3 is made up of 13 amino acids. From germline, CDR1 is MDHEN and CDR2 SYDVKM. CDR3 nucleotide sequence: TGTGCCAGCAGTCCGTTCGCCGGAGAAGGGGCTTTCTTT. Translated: CASSPFAGEGAFF.

The rearrangement uses TRBV30 and TRBJ1-2; no reliable D call. Trimming stripped 0 bases from V and 2 bases from J, with 7 bases between. This CDR3 is built from 13 residues. The germline V gene has CDR1 GTSNPN and CDR2 SVGIG (reference sequence). The CDR3 DNA reads as TGTGCCTGGAGTGTACTGGGAAACTATGGCTACACCTTC. Translation gives CAWSVLGNYGYTF.

This chain connects TRBV15 to TRBJ1-5; D perhaps matches TRBD1 (6 bases). V lost 1 base, J lost 4 bases, and 11 bases lay in between. CDR3 length: 15 residues. CDR1 is LNHNV and CDR2 is YYDKDF in the germline V gene (reference sequence). CDR3 DNA: TGTGCCACCAGCAGAGGGACAGTTAGGAATCAGCCCCAGCATTTT. Residues: CATSRGTVRNQPQHF.

The chain employs TRBV2 and TRBJ1-2; TRBD1 matches at 7 bases. CDR1 SNHLY and CDR2 FYNNEI come from the germline V gene. The CDR3 runs to 13 residues. Trimming cost V 8 bases and J 1 base; bases outside gene matches: 4. The CDR3 protein is CASRRDSNYGYTF. The DNA for the CDR3 is TGTGCCAGCCGTCGGGACAGTAACTATGGCTACACCTTC.

V usage is TRBV5-4 and J usage is TRBJ2-7; D unresolved. Trimming removed 7 bases at V and 2 bases at J, with 13 bases between. Germline assignment: CDR1 SGHNT and CDR2 YYREEE (reference sequence). The CDR3 sequence is 13 residues long. CDR3 nucleotide sequence: TGTGCCAGCTCCCCGGTGAACGCCTACGAGCAGTACTTC. This gives the protein CASSPVNAYEQYF.

The V gene is TRBV7-9, the J gene TRBJ2-7; perhaps TRBD2 as D (5 bases). Germline CDR1 SEHNR, CDR2 FQNEAQ (reference sequence). This CDR3 has 15 amino acids. Trimming took 1 base from V and 7 from J, leaving 17 bases between them. The CDR3 coding sequence is TGTGCCAGCAGCTTAGGGAGCGGAACACTTGGGGAGCAGTACTTC. Translated: CASSLGSGTLGEQYF.

Only one count was recorded for this clone. V usage is TRBV19 and J usage is TRBJ1-5, with TRBD1 matching over 7 bases. Germline-derived CDR1 and CDR2 are LNHDA and SQIVND (reference sequence). The J segment lost 4 bases and the V segment lost 2 bases, leaving 14 bases of the junction unmatched. The CDR3 covers 18 residues. In DNA, the CDR3 is TGTGCCAGTAGTATACTACACAGGGGCGCCCTGGCTAATCAGCCCCAGCATTTT. Protein sequence: CASSILHRGALANQPQHF.

This rearrangement joins TRBV6-2 or TRBV6-3 to TRBJ1-2; D ambiguous. The V and J ends lost 6 bases and 8 bases respectively, with 13 bases between them. Germline V gene lookup returns CDR1 MNHEY and CDR2 SVGEGT. The CDR3 extends over 12 amino acids. The CDR3 DNA follows: TGTGCCAGCAGCGAAGCTCCATTCGGCTACACCTTC. Protein product: CASSEAPFGYTF.

The chain recombines TRBV4-3 with TRBJ1-6; maybe TRBD1 (5 bases). Trimming stripped 0 bases from V and 7 bases from J, with 13 bases between. This CDR3 comprises 16 residues. Per the germline V gene, CDR1 is LGHNA and CDR2 is YSLEER. The CDR3 loop is CASSQDSGGRNSPLHF. CDR3 DNA: TGCGCCAGCAGCCAAGATTCGGGGGGTCGGAATTCACCCCTCCACTTT.

In its sample, this clone is medium-sized (0.01 to 0.1%). V usage is TRBV5-1 and J usage is TRBJ2-5; 7 bases fit TRBD2. The ends lost 2 bases at V and 2 bases at J; junction bases unmatched: 3. The CDR3 length is 14 residues. CDR1 and CDR2 (germline): SGHRS, YFSETQ. The CDR3: CASSLLATQETQYF. DNA for the CDR3: TGCGCCAGCAGCTTACTAGCGACTCAAGAGACCCAGTACTTC.

This chain connects TRBV11-2 to TRBJ2-5; 8 bases line up with TRBD2. Germline assignment: CDR1 SGHAT and CDR2 FQNNGV. There are 13 residues in the CDR3. The junction had 5 bases not matched to a gene; V was cut back by 5 bases and J by 6 bases. CDR3 region: CASSQWTSQTQYF. Here the CDR3 DNA reads TGTGCCAGCAGCCAGTGGACTAGCCAGACCCAGTACTTC.

This chain joins TRBV28 and TRBJ1-1, with TRBD1 as a possible D gene (6 bases). V lost 6 bases and J lost 1, with 30 bases in between. The CDR3 consists of 20 residues. The germline V gene encodes CDR1 MDHEN and CDR2 SYDVKM. For the CDR3, the DNA is TGTGCCAGCAGGGCCGGGACATTAAAATATCCCTCCCAGGGGAACACTGAAGCTTTCTTT. Amino acid sequence: CASRAGTLKYPSQGNTEAFF.

V is TRBV6-5 and J is TRBJ1-1, with unresolved D. Germline assignment: CDR1 MNHEY and CDR2 SVGAGI. V lost 2 bases, J lost 1 base, and 5 bases lay in between. CDR3 size: 13 residues. CDR3 in amino acids: CASSYIGNTEAFF. For the CDR3, the DNA is TGTGCCAGCAGTTACATAGGGAACACTGAAGCTTTCTTT.

The rearrangement uses TRBV3-1 (or the pseudogene TRBV3-2) and TRBJ1-1; D unclear. Germline V gene data show CDR1 as LGHDT and CDR2 as YNNKEL (reference sequence). Between the trimmed V and J ends, which lost 4 bases and 0 bases, there was a span of 15 bases. CDR3 length: 16 amino acids. CDR3 residues: CASSPPGKGVNTEAFF. The CDR3 DNA reads as TGTGCCAGCAGCCCCCCCGGGAAGGGTGTGAACACTGAAGCTTTCTTT.